This note documents a single T cell receptor beta chain sequence. This clonotype was seen repeatedly, ten times or more. It lacks a known antigen. Qualities for individual bases were not recorded, and no much larger clone is one base off. This specimen's treatment or condition label, interpreted: allogeneic hematopoietic cell transplantation with graft depleted of TCRalphabeta T cells and CD19 B cells. TCRalphabeta/CD19-depleted allogeneic hematopoietic cell grafts were given to the transplant recipients, all of whom were children. The protocol used for the library was PCR. TCRdb names Illumina HiSeq 2500 as the instrument used. Molecular barcoding was employed in the preparation of TCR libraries, with unique molecular identifiers being used to normalize TCRbeta repertoire quantification. TCRdb reprocessed the public reads (quality trimming at Q25 with fastp, clone calling with MiXCR) and kept in-frame beta chains. Identical CDR3 protein sequences are pooled into one entry, listed with their most common genes and DNA. Within this sample are 700,000 to 950,000 distinct CDR3 sequences, with 15% to 20% of them counted one time only. The leading ten clones occupy about 5% of the sample.

The data were obtained in a study of T-cell reconstitution after alpha-beta-depleted transplantation in children (dated by TCRdb to about 2016). Notes on the research overall: Using TCR repertoire profiling, the study quantitatively followed how T-cell immune reconstitution unfolded in children after TCRalphabeta/CD19-depleted allogeneic hematopoietic cell transplantation. What the authors observed across the whole study: The apparently early alphabetaT-cell count recovery about two months after transplant was reportedly dependent on only several hundred rapidly expanded clones derived from non-depleted graft cells. In some patients, the high TCRbeta diversity seen at day 60 was put down to recipient T cells and intrathymic progenitors that had survived conditioning. The frequencies of hyperexpanded clones fell over the following months, and after one year, T-cell counts and TCRbeta diversity were mostly attributed to newly produced T cells.

Cut back by 5 bases and 3 bases, the V and J ends lie 7 bases apart. The CDR3 numbers 11 residues from cysteine through phenylalanine. The retained sequence is limited to the CDR3, 33 bases, with the frame set at the first base. CDR1 and CDR2 are drawn from the germline V gene: SQVTM, ANQGSEA. This TCR was recovered from a male patient younger than 18 who had a stem cell transplant for acute lymphoblastic leukemia, so the T cells may come from the graft donor. Recombination joined TRBV29-1 with TRBJ1-1, with no reliable assignment of the D segment. The source material was PBMCs, mostly from graft donor cells, sampled 360 days after TCRalphabeta/CD19-depleted stem cell transplant. This receptor carries the CDR3 CSVQWDTEAFF. The DNA is as follows: TGCAGCGTTCAGTGGGACACTGAAGCTTTCTTT.